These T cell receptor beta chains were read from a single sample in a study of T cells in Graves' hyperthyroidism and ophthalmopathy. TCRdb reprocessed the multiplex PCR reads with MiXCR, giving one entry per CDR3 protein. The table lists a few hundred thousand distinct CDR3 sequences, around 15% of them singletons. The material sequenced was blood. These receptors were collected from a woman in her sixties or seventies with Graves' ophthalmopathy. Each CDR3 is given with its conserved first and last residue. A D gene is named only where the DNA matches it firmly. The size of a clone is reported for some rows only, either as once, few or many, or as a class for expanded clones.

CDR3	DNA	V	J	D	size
CASRTGTGGTYNEQFF	TGTGCCAGCAGAACGGGGACAGGGGGCACCTACAATGAGCAGTTCTTC	TRBV6-2/TRBV6-3	TRBJ2-1	TRBD1	NA
CASRDPGEGTEAFF	TGTGCCAGCAGGGATCCAGGGGAGGGCACTGAAGCTTTCTTT	TRBV9	TRBJ1-1	NA	NA
CASSRRQAGGLINSPLHF	TGTGCCAGCAGCCGAAGACAGGCGGGGGGACTGATTAATTCACCCCTCCACTTT	TRBV7-2	TRBJ1-6	NA	NA
CASSFDPRGTRQETQYF	TGCGCCAGCAGCTTCGACCCAAGGGGGACTAGACAAGAGACCCAGTACTTC	TRBV4-1	TRBJ2-5	TRBD2	NA
CASSLEGHYEQFF	TGTGCCAGCAGCTTAGAAGGACATTATGAGCAGTTCTTC	TRBV11-3	TRBJ2-1	NA	many
CASSFYRGGNQPQHF	TGTGCCAGCAGTTTCTACAGGGGTGGTAATCAGCCCCAGCATTTT	TRBV6-1	TRBJ1-5	TRBD1	many
CASSLRTSYPSTDTQYF	TGTGCCAGCAGCTTGAGGACTAGCTACCCTAGCACAGATACGCAGTATTTT	TRBV5-6	TRBJ2-3	TRBD2	NA
CASSFRSGRVEETQYF	TGTGCCAGCAGCTTTAGGAGCGGGAGGGTGGAAGAGACCCAGTACTTC	TRBV7-9	TRBJ2-5	TRBD2	many
CASSSGNPRREGYEQYF	TGTGCCAGCAGCTCAGGTAATCCCCGGAGGGAGGGATACGAGCAGTACTTC	TRBV13	TRBJ2-7	TRBD2	many
CAWSGPGLAGIYEQYF	TGTGCCTGGAGTGGACCCGGACTAGCGGGAATATACGAGCAGTACTTC	TRBV30	TRBJ2-7	TRBD2	many
CATGASQTDTQYF	TGCGCCACGGGGGCTAGCCAGACAGATACGCAGTATTTT	TRBV10-1	TRBJ2-3	NA	many
CASSYSTGEGYTF	TGTGCCAGCAGTTACTCGACAGGAGAGGGCTACACCTTC	TRBV27	TRBJ1-2	NA	NA
CASSLGPQTTYEQYF	TGTGCCAGCAGTTTAGGCCCCCAAACCACCTACGAGCAGTACTTC	TRBV28	TRBJ2-7	NA	many
CSASGNTEAFF	TGCAGTGCTAGTGGGAACACTGAAGCTTTCTTT	TRBV20-1	TRBJ1-1	NA	many
CASSPTSFHTGELFF	TGTGCCAGCAGTCCAACTAGCTTTCACACCGGGGAGCTGTTTTTT	TRBV28	TRBJ2-2	NA	many
CASSQGGKGISYEQYF	TGTGCCAGCAGCCAAGGGGGGAAAGGGATCTCCTACGAGCAGTACTTC	TRBV11-2	TRBJ2-7	NA	few
CASSPGRWNQETQYF	TGTGCCAGCAGCCCCGGCAGGTGGAATCAAGAGACCCAGTACTTC	TRBV9	TRBJ2-5	NA	few
CASSQGRGAGELFF	TGTGCCAGCAGCCAAGGGCGGGGAGCCGGGGAGCTGTTTTTT	TRBV3-1	TRBJ2-2	NA	many
CASSEAAKQYF	TGTGCCAGCAGTGAAGCGGCCAAGCAGTACTTC	TRBV2	TRBJ2-7	NA	many
CASSPDRGNYEQYF	TGCGCCAGCAGCCCCGACAGGGGGAACTACGAGCAGTACTTC	TRBV4-1	TRBJ2-7	TRBD1	once
CASREPGGLYYGYTF	TGCGCCAGCAGGGAACCAGGGGGCTTATACTATGGCTACACCTTC	TRBV5-1	TRBJ1-2	TRBD1	many
CASSLVTAISGNTIYF	TGTGCCAGCAGCTTAGTTACAGCGATCTCTGGAAACACCATATATTTT	TRBV11-2	TRBJ1-3	NA	many
CASRQTGTSGYYTDTQYF	TGTGCCAGCCGGCAAACCGGGACTAGCGGGTATTACACAGATACGCAGTATTTT	TRBV27	TRBJ2-3	TRBD2	few
CASSPPGLAGVEQYF	TGTGCCAGCAGTCCCCCGGGGCTAGCGGGCGTCGAGCAGTACTTC	TRBV28	TRBJ2-7	TRBD2	many
CSVVGLALGNEQFF	TGCAGCGTGGTAGGACTAGCTCTGGGCAATGAGCAGTTCTTC	TRBV29-1	TRBJ2-1	TRBD2	NA
CASSQGFGANVLTF	TGTGCCAGCAGCCAGGGGTTTGGGGCCAACGTCCTGACTTTC	TRBV4-2	TRBJ2-6	NA	many
CASSLGDRDRKFF	TGTGCCAGCAGTTTAGGGGACCGGGACCGTAAGTTCTTC	TRBV28	TRBJ2-1	NA	few
CASSLVNPNEQFF	TGTGCCAGCAGCTTAGTAAATCCCAATGAGCAGTTCTTC	TRBV7-9	TRBJ2-1	NA	many
CASSPRRENSPLHF	TGTGCCAGCAGCCCCCGAAGGGAGAATTCACCCCTCCACTTT	TRBV7-2	TRBJ1-6	NA	many
CASSLSQDRVYTF	TGTGCCAGCAGTTTATCCCAGGACAGGGTCTACACCTTC	TRBV27	TRBJ1-2	TRBD1	many
CASRREGRADTQYF	TGTGCCAGCAGGCGGGAGGGCCGGGCAGATACGCAGTATTTT	TRBV6-1	TRBJ2-3	TRBD2	few
CASSLLVGAPVTQYF	TGTGCCAGCAGCTTATTGGTGGGAGCCCCCGTGACCCAGTACTTC	TRBV11-2	TRBJ2-5	NA	few
CASSPDLYEQYF	TGTGCCAGCAGCCCAGACTTGTACGAGCAGTACTTC	TRBV28	TRBJ2-7	NA	many
CASSIVRNWETQYF	TGTGCCAGTAGTATAGTGCGGAATTGGGAGACCCAGTACTTC	TRBV19	TRBJ2-5	NA	few
CAWRAGGTDTQYF	TGTGCCTGGAGGGCTGGGGGCACAGATACGCAGTATTTT	TRBV30	TRBJ2-3	NA	many
CSASAGTMYEQYF	TGCAGTGCTAGTGCCGGGACGATGTACGAGCAGTACTTC	TRBV20-1	TRBJ2-7	NA	NA
CASSRGQGSYEQYF	TGTGCCAGCAGTAGGGGGCAGGGGTCCTACGAGCAGTACTTC	TRBV6-1	TRBJ2-7	TRBD1	few
CASMLMGGAEAFF	TGTGCCAGCATGTTGATGGGGGGCGCTGAAGCTTTCTTT	TRBV6-5	TRBJ1-1	NA	NA
CASSLASGPYEQYF	TGTGCCAGCAGCTTAGCGTCAGGGCCCTACGAGCAGTACTTC	TRBV7-2	TRBJ2-7	NA	many
CASSPGGAREQYF	TGTGCCAGCAGCCCAGGGGGGGCGCGGGAGCAGTACTTC	TRBV5-4	TRBJ2-7	NA	many